This T cell receptor beta chain originates from a study of shared clonotypes between healthy human individuals. For the study at large: The study enrolled a couple of women and three men aged 18 to 49. The study, taken as a whole, reports: Since donors were few, the genetic and exposure-history diversity represented was limited. Measured sharing among donors was expected to vary with sequencing depth. Sorted-subset sequencing, rarefaction showed, was incomplete despite large depth.

Using immunoSEQ multiplex PCR, the repertoire was profiled, and TCRdb retains in-frame clones only, with some absent. The repertoire holds a few million clones, with over 90% as singletons. Comments on this clone: The antigen is unknown.

There are 11 residues in the CDR3. The V gene lost 6 bases and the J gene lost 6 bases, with 9 bases spanning the gap. The germline V gene has CDR1 MDHEN and CDR2 SYDVKM. The chain links TRBV28 to TRBJ2-7; D assignment may be TRBD1 or TRBD2 (5 bases each). This sequence originates from a young man in good health. Some clones in this sample may be carry-over from other donors' samples. The sample consisted of naive CD4+ T cells from PBMCs. The subset: CD45RA+ positively selected. The CDR3 DNA is TGTGCCAGCAGGGGGGTAAGCGAGCAGTACTTC. It specifies CASRGVSEQYF.